This entry concerns a single TCR beta chain. The CDR3 spans 15 residues. After removal of 0 bases from V and 2 bases from J, the junction contained 4 bases not matched to a gene. Per germline, CDR1 MDHEN and CDR2 SYDVKM. The data belong to a study of Graves' ophthalmopathy and Graves' hyperthyroidism. The wider study: Samples of peripheral blood were obtained at initial diagnosis, prior to treatment of any kind.

The authors diagnosed from clinical symptoms, serum thyroxine, TRAb, thyroid ultrasound and orbital computed tomography. Amplification targeted the TCR beta CDR3 regions, with RNA transcripts as the source material. An initial RT-PCR round employing HTBI primers preceded a second-round multiplex PCR. TCRdb re-analysed the multiplex PCR reads in MiXCR, keeping a single row per CDR3 protein. The table includes around 400,000 distinct CDR3 sequences, about 21% detected once. Material: peripheral blood. The source of this sequence is a woman younger than 35 with stable Graves' hyperthyroidism. The genes are TRBV28 and TRBJ2-7, with 7 bases identical to TRBD2. The CDR3, as DNA: TGTGCCAGCAGTTTATGGCGGGGAGGGCCCTACGAGCAGTACTTC. Its protein product is CASSLWRGGPYEQYF. The entire variable domain, with the rest obtained from reference TRBV28 and TRBJ2-7, is as follows: DVKVTQSSRYLVKRTGEKVFLECVQDMDHENMFWYRQDPGLGLRLIYFSYDVKMKEKGDIPEGYSVSREKKERFSLILESASTNQTSMYLCASSLWRGGPYEQYFGPGTRLTVT.